This TCR beta chain was observed in a study of T-cell memory formation after mild COVID-19. Trimming stripped 3 bases from V and 6 bases from J, with 11 bases between. Germline assignment: CDR1 SGHDN and CDR2 FVKESK. The CDR3 covers 14 residues. The TCR alpha and TCR beta cDNA libraries, bearing sample barcodes and UMIs, were generated by 5'RACE using constant-segment primers. TCRdb fed the 5' RACE reads into MiXCR, producing one record per CDR3 protein. The table includes hundreds of thousands of distinct CDR3 sequences, 15% to 20% detected once. The sequenced sample was PBMCs or a T cell subset sorted from them (not recorded which). The TCR sequence derives from an adult woman who had mild COVID-19 (a few samples of this study predate the infection). Cell type and time point are not known. The genes are TRBV14 and TRBJ2-2, with D perhaps being TRBD1 or TRBD2 (5 bases each). In nucleotides, the CDR3 is TGTGCCAGCAGCCACGGGACGGCGGCCGGGGAGCTGTTTTTT. Translation: CASSHGTAAGELFF.